Following are 27 T cell receptor beta chains from one sample sequenced in a study of blood T cell repertoires in COVID-19. Sequenced by immunoSEQ multiplex PCR; TCRdb stores in-frame clones only, minus some. The data show about 310,000 clones, roughly 89% seen once. Sequencing used PBMCs or T cells enriched from blood (not recorded which). These TCRs come from a woman under 40 who had recovered from COVID-19.

With regard to this clone: The sample holds other DNA sequences that translate to the same CDR3. CDR3 region: CASSGVETQYF. The CDR3, as DNA: TGTGCCAGCAGCGGGGTCGAGACCCAGTACTTC. The rearrangement joins TRBV2 to TRBJ2-5; D possibly corresponds to TRBD2 (5 bases). V shed 6 bases and J shed 5 bases, with 7 bases lying between them. Germline values: CDR1 SNHLY, CDR2 FYNNEI. This CDR3 has 11 amino acids.

In nucleotides, the CDR3 is TGTGCCTGGAGTTCCGGACTAGCGGGGGAATTCTACGAGCAGTACTTC. Amino acids: CAWSSGLAGEFYEQYF. J is TRBJ2-7 and V is TRBV30, with TRBD2 matching 13 bases. From germline, CDR1 is GTSNPN and CDR2 SVGIG (reference sequence). V lost 2 bases and J lost 3; bases outside the gene matches: 7. The CDR3 is 16 amino acids.

The chain joins TRBV19 to TRBJ2-6; 8 nucleotides align to TRBD1. CDR3 length equals 24 residues. V dropped 2 bases and J dropped 0; count of bases not matched to a gene: 24. The V gene's germline CDR1 is LNHDA and CDR2 SQIVND (reference sequence). CDR3 amino acids: CASSIFWQGAILLSLGSGANVLTF. CDR3 DNA sequence: TGTGCCAGTAGTATATTTTGGCAGGGGGCGATTCTGTTATCTCTTGGCTCTGGGGCCAACGTCCTGACTTTC.

V gene TRBV10-3 combines with J gene TRBJ2-3; 11 positions agree with TRBD2. Germline V lookup: CDR1 ENHRY, CDR2 SYGVKD. The CDR3 consists of 16 residues. The V segment lost 6 bases and the J segment 2 bases; nucleotides outside the gene matches: 7. The CDR3 loop reads CAIRKGLAANTDTQYF. The CDR3 DNA reads as TGTGCCATCAGAAAGGGACTAGCGGCGAACACAGATACGCAGTATTTT.

The CDR3 loop reads CAWAHSSYEQYF. In DNA, the CDR3 is TGTGCCTGGGCCCATAGCTCCTACGAGCAGTACTTC. The chain is built from TRBV30 and TRBJ2-7; D is unclear. Germline values: CDR1 GTSNPN, CDR2 SVGIG (reference sequence). The CDR3 is 12 residues long. Trimming pared 5 bases from V and 0 bases from J, leaving 8 bases between. The whole variable domain, filled in from reference TRBV30 and TRBJ2-7, reads SQTIHQWPATLVQPVGSPLSLECTVEGTSNPNLYWYRQAAGRGLQLLFYSVGIGQISSEVPQNLSASRPQDRQFILSSKKLLLSDSGFYLCAWAHSSYEQYFGPGTRLTVT.

J is TRBJ1-2 and V is TRBV3-1 (or the pseudogene TRBV3-2), with a weak D call TRBD1 (6 bases). The CDR3 is 14 amino acids. CDR1 and CDR2 from the germline V gene are LGHDT and YNNKEL (reference sequence). V lost 0 bases and J lost 7, with 12 bases in between. The CDR3 nucleotides read TGTGCCAGCAGCCAAGATGCAGGGGTAGGTGGCTACACCTTC. Protein: CASSQDAGVGGYTF.

The CDR3 sequence is CASSHGGGGLAYNEQYF. The CDR3 DNA sequence: TGTGCCAGCAGCCATGGAGGGGGGGGACTAGCGTACAACGAGCAGTACTTC. This rearrangement joins TRBV4-2 to TRBJ2-7; 10 bases map to TRBD2. Germline V gives CDR1 LGHNA, CDR2 YNFKEQ. The ends lost 3 bases at V and 5 bases at J; junction bases unmatched: 13. The CDR3 is 17 residues long.

V usage is TRBV7-2 and J usage is TRBJ2-1; D may be TRBD2 (5 bases). The germline V gene encodes CDR1 SGHTA and CDR2 FQGNSA. The CDR3 runs to 13 residues. V lost 7 bases and J lost 6, with 13 bases in between. In DNA form, the CDR3 reads TGTGCCAGCAAACGGCGACTACCCAATGAGCAGTTCTTC. Encoded protein: CASKRRLPNEQFF.

The count of this clone is one. The chain combines TRBV5-4 with TRBJ1-1, with 7 bases aligning to TRBD1. Germline V lookup: CDR1 SGHNT, CDR2 YYREEE (reference sequence). The length of the CDR3 is 14 residues. With 1 base clipped from V and 4 bases from J, the junction kept 4 bases outside the gene matches. CDR3 residues: CASSLTRGTTEAFF. The CDR3 nucleotides read TGTGCCAGCAGCTTGACCAGGGGGACCACTGAAGCTTTCTTT.

This rearrangement joins TRBV7-2 to TRBJ2-7, with D possibly being TRBD2 (6 bases). CDR1 is SGHTA, CDR2 FQGNSA, per germline. This CDR3 contains 14 residues. Trimming took off 3 bases at V and 2 bases at J, with 11 bases between the two ends. CDR3 region: CASSLVSGPYEQYF. CDR3 nucleotides: TGTGCCAGCAGCTTGGTTAGCGGCCCCTACGAGCAGTACTTC.

The chain links TRBV27 to TRBJ2-2; 7 bases agree with TRBD1. Germline V lookup: CDR1 MNHEY, CDR2 SMNVEV (reference sequence). V lost 3 bases to trimming and J lost 6 bases; unmatched junction nucleotides: 7. This CDR3 spans 15 amino acids. The CDR3 spells CASSLIPQGAGELFF. In DNA form, the CDR3 reads TGTGCCAGCAGTTTGATTCCGCAGGGGGCCGGGGAGCTGTTTTTT.

The DNA of the CDR3 is TGTGCCAGCAGCCGAGGGACAGGGAGGGAGACCCAGTACTTC. Translating gives CASSRGTGRETQYF. The chain is built from TRBV13 and TRBJ2-5, with 9 positions matching TRBD1. Per the germline V gene, CDR1 is PRHDT and CDR2 is FYEKMQ (reference sequence). The CDR3 extends over 14 amino acids. The V gene end was trimmed by 5 bases and the J gene end by 5 bases; junction bases not matched to a gene: 6.

V gene TRBV19 combines with J gene TRBJ1-1; tentative D call: TRBD1 (5 bases). Trimming removed 6 bases from V and 7 bases from J, with 12 bases in between. The CDR3 length is 12 residues. Germline CDR1 and CDR2: LNHDA and SQIVND (reference sequence). As DNA, the CDR3 is TGTGCCAGTAGCAATCAACAGGTTGAAGCTTTCTTT. It encodes CASSNQQVEAFF.

The chain joins TRBV27 to TRBJ2-1; a possible D gene is TRBD2 (6 bases). From germline, CDR1 is MNHEY and CDR2 SMNVEV (reference sequence). The CDR3 length is 17 residues. With 6 bases removed from V and 0 bases from J, the gap between germline ends came to 18 bases. This CDR3 is CASRPSGRLSSYNEQFF. CDR3 DNA: TGTGCCAGCAGGCCATCTGGGAGGCTGAGCTCCTACAATGAGCAGTTCTTC.

The chain combines TRBV27 with TRBJ1-2; weak D call: TRBD1 (5 bases). This CDR3 is 15 amino acids long. Per germline, CDR1 MNHEY and CDR2 SMNVEV (reference sequence). Trimming took 5 bases from V and 2 from J, leaving 15 bases between them. CDR3 residues: CASSNNLGGNYGYTF. The CDR3, as DNA: TGTGCCAGCAGTAACAACCTTGGGGGGAACTATGGCTACACCTTC.

This clone occurred once. The chain carries TRBV7-9 and TRBJ1-3, with 7 bases aligning to TRBD1. Germline lookup yields CDR1 SEHNR and CDR2 FQNEAQ (reference sequence). Germline trimming cut 5 bases from V and 3 bases from J; bases unmatched to any gene: 10. The CDR3 has 16 amino acids. CDR3 protein: CASSPPEGAIGNTIYF. For the CDR3, the DNA is TGTGCCAGCAGCCCACCTGAGGGGGCCATTGGAAACACCATATATTTT.

The rearrangement uses TRBV4-2 and TRBJ1-2, with D unclear. The CDR3 runs to 15 residues. The V end was cut by 3 bases, the J end by 4 bases, with 15 bases between. CDR1 and CDR2 (germline): LGHNA, YNFKEQ. CDR3: CASSHPEADAYGYTF. DNA for the CDR3: TGTGCCAGCAGCCACCCCGAGGCAGACGCCTATGGCTACACCTTC.

CDR3 residues: CASSYWGQPNTEAFF. CDR3 coding DNA: TGTGCCAGCAGTTATTGGGGCCAGCCGAACACTGAAGCTTTCTTT. The chain uses TRBV6-5 and TRBJ1-1; TRBD1 is a possible D gene (5 bases). CDR3 size: 15 residues. V gave up 3 bases and J gave up 1 base, with 12 bases separating them. Germline CDR1 is MNHEY and CDR2 is SVGAGI.

The genes are TRBV9 and TRBJ2-3; TRBD2 is a possible D gene (6 bases). The CDR3 has 15 residues. Trimming shortened V by 3 bases and J by 2 bases, and 13 bases separated the two germline ends. Germline-derived CDR1 and CDR2 are SGDLS and YYNGEE. As DNA, the CDR3 is TGTGCCAGCAGCGGACGGACTACTCCCACAGATACGCAGTATTTT. As protein: CASSGRTTPTDTQYF.

This sequence joins TRBV4-1 and TRBJ1-1; D perhaps matches TRBD1 (6 bases). This CDR3 has 14 residues. Per germline, CDR1 MGHRA and CDR2 YSYEKL. With 3 bases removed from V and 4 bases from J, the gap between germline ends came to 12 bases. The DNA of the CDR3 is TGCGCCAGCAGCCAGCCGGCCAGGGGCACTGAAGCTTTCTTT. This gives the protein CASSQPARGTEAFF.

The J gene is TRBJ1-5, the V gene TRBV2, with D unresolved. V was clipped by 6 bases and J by 0 bases, with 15 bases between them. The CDR3 loop spans 16 amino acids. Germline loops: CDR1 SNHLY, CDR2 FYNNEI. DNA for the CDR3: TGTGCCAGCAGACGAGGCTTGGTGGGTAGCAATCAGCCCCAGCATTTT. It codes for CASRRGLVGSNQPQHF.

The chain carries TRBV7-3 and TRBJ1-1; D remains ambiguous. Between the trimmed V and J ends, which lost 1 base and 0 bases, there was a span of 3 bases. The CDR3 covers 13 residues. The V gene's germline CDR1 is SGHTA and CDR2 FQGTGA. The CDR3 spells CASSLIMNTEAFF. In DNA, the CDR3 is TGTGCCAGCAGCTTAATAATGAACACTGAAGCTTTCTTT.

The rearrangement uses TRBV7-9 and TRBJ2-2; D not resolved. The V and J ends lost 11 bases and 0 bases respectively, with 10 bases between them. Germline-derived CDR1 and CDR2 are SEHNR and FQNEAQ (reference sequence). The CDR3 runs to 13 residues. The CDR3 nucleotides are TGTGCCCAGGCGCAGGCGAACACCGGGGAGCTGTTTTTT. It codes for CAQAQANTGELFF. The entire variable domain, with the rest obtained from reference TRBV7-9 and TRBJ2-2, is as follows: DTGVSQNPRHKITKRGQNVTFRCDPISEHNRLYWYRQTLGQGPEFLTYFQNEAQLEKSRLLSDRFSAERPKGSFSTLEIQRTEQGDSAMYLCAQAQANTGELFFGEGSRLTVL.

With regard to this clone: The junction differs from germline at one of its ends, possibly a read error. CDR3 protein: CASSQVVEPHQPQHF. The CDR3 bases are TGCGCCAGCAGTCAAGTGGTGGAGCCCCATCAGCCCCAGCATTTT. This sequence joins TRBV4-1 and TRBJ1-5; D unclear. Germline V lookup: CDR1 MGHRA, CDR2 YSYEKL. The CDR3 length is 15 residues.

This sequence joins TRBV5-6 and TRBJ2-1; D is ambiguous. The CDR3 is 11 amino acids. Trimming removed 1 base from V and 7 bases from J, with 3 bases in between. Germline loops: CDR1 SGHDT, CDR2 YYEEEE. The CDR3 protein is CASSLINEQFF. CDR3 DNA: TGTGCCAGCAGCTTGATAAATGAGCAGTTCTTC.

The V call is TRBV12-3 or TRBV12-4, the J call TRBJ1-1; D uncertain. The CDR3 runs to 12 residues. Trimming shortened V by 3 bases and J by 3 bases, and 5 bases separated the two germline ends. The CDR3, as DNA: TGTGCCAGCAGTTTTTATTACACTGAAGCTTTCTTT. This gives the protein CASSFYYTEAFF.

CDR3 bases: TGTGCTAGTGGTTTGCTTTTATCCTTGTACTTC. It codes for CASGLLLSLYF. The rearrangement uses TRBV12-5 and TRBJ2-7; D uncertain. This CDR3 is built from 11 residues. Germline V lookup: CDR1 LGHNT, CDR2 FRNRAP. V lost 2 bases and J lost 12, with 11 bases in between.